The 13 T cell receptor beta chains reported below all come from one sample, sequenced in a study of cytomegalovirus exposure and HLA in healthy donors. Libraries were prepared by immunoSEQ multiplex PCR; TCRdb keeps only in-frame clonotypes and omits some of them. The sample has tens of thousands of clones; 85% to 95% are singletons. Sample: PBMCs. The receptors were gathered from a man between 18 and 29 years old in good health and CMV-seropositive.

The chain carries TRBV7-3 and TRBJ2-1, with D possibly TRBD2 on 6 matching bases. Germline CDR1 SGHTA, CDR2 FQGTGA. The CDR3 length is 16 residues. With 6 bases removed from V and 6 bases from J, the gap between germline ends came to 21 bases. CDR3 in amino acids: CASSPMGGGLPNEQFF. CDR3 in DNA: TGTGCCAGCAGTCCAATGGGGGGAGGCCTCCCCAATGAGCAGTTCTTC. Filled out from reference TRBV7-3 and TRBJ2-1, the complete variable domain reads GAGVSQTPSNKVTEKGKYVELRCDPISGHTALYWYRQSLGQGPEFLIYFQGTGAADDSGLPNDRFFAVRPEGSVSTLKIQRTERGDSAVYLCASSPMGGGLPNEQFFGPGTRLTVL.

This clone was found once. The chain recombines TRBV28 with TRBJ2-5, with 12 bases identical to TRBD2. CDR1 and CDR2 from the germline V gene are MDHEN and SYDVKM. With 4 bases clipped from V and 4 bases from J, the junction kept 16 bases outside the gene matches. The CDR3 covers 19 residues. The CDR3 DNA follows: TGTGCCAGCAGTTCTCCACTGGGACTAGCGGGTGGTTGGGGAGAGACCCAGTACTTC. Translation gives CASSSPLGLAGGWGETQYF.

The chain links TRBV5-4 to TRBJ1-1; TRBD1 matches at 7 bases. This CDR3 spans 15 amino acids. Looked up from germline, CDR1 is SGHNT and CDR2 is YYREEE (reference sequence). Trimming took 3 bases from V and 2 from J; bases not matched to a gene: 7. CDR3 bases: TGTGCCAGCAGCTCGCCGACAGGGATCAACACTGAAGCTTTCTTT. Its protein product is CASSSPTGINTEAFF.

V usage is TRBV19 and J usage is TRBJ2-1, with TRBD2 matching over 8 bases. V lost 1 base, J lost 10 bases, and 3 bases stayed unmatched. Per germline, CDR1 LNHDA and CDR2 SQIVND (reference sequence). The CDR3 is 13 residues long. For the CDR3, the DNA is TGTGCCAGTAGTATAGGAATAGCGGGGGAGCAGTTCTTC. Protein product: CASSIGIAGEQFF.

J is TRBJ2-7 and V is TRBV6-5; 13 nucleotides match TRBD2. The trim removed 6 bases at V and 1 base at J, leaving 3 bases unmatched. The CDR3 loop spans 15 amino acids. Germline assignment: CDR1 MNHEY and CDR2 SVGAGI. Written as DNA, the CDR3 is TGTGCCAGCAGGCCGGGACTAGCGGGGTCCTACGAGCAGTACTTC. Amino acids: CASRPGLAGSYEQYF.

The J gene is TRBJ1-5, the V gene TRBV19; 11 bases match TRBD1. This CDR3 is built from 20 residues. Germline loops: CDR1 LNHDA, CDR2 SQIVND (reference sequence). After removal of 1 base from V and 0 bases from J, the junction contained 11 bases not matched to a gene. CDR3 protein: CASSIVPGTGGRNSNQPQHF. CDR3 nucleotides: TGTGCCAGTAGTATAGTACCCGGGACAGGGGGTCGGAATAGCAATCAGCCCCAGCATTTT.

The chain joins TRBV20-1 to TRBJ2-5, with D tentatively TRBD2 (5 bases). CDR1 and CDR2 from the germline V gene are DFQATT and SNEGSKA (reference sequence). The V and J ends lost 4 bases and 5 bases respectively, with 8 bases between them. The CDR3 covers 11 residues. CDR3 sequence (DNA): TGCAGTGCTACGGTAGCGGAGACCCAGTACTTC. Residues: CSATVAETQYF.

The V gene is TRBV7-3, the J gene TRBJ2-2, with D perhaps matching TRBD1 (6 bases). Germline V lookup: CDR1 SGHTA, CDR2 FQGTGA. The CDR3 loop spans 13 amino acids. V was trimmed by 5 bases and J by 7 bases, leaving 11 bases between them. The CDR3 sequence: CASSETGRGELFF. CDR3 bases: TGTGCCAGCAGCGAAACAGGGCGCGGGGAGCTGTTTTTT.

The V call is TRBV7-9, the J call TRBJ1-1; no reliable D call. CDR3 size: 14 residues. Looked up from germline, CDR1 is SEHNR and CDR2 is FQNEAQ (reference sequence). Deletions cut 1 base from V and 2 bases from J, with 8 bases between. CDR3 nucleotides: TGTGCCAGCAGCTTAGTTCCGGGAAACACTGAAGCTTTCTTT. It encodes CASSLVPGNTEAFF.

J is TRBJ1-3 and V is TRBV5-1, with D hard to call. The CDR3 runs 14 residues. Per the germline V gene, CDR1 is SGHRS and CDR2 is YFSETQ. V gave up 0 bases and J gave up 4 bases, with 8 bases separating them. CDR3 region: CASSLAGYGNTIYF. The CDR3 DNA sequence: TGCGCCAGCAGCTTGGCCGGGTACGGAAACACCATATATTTT. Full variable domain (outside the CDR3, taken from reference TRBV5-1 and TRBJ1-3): KAGVTQTPRYLIKTRGQQVTLSCSPISGHRSVSWYQQTPGQGLQFLFEYFSETQRNKGNFPGRFSGRQFSNSRSEMNVSTLELGDSALYLCASSLAGYGNTIYFGEGSWLTVV.

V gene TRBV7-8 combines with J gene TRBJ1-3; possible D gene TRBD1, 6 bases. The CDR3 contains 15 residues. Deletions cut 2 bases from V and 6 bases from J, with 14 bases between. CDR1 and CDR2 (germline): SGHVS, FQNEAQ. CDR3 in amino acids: CASSLLGQSQNTIYF. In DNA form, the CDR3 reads TGTGCCAGCAGCTTACTCGGACAGAGCCAAAACACCATATATTTT.

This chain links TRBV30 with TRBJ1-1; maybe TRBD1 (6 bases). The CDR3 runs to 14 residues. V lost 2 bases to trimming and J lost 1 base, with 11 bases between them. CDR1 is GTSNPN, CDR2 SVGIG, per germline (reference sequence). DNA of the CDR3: TGTGCCTGGAGTAGGGGGGGCTGGAACACTGAAGCTTTCTTT. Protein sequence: CAWSRGGWNTEAFF.

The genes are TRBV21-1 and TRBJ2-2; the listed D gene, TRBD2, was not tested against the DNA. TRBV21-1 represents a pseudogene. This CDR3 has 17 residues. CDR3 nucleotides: TGTGCCAGCAGCAAAAGCCGCACCGGGTGGAGCACCGGGGAGCTGTTTTTT. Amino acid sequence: CASSKSRTGWSTGELFF.